Here is one T cell receptor (beta chain) with its context. The antigen it binds to is not known. No qualities accompany the bases; no much larger clone lies one base away. The data belong to a study of T cell changes during pregnancy in multiple sclerosis (dated by TCRdb to about 2019). In terms of the full investigation: The study looked at changes in the T cell repertoire across pregnancy in women with multiple sclerosis.

CDR1 and CDR2 (LNHDA, SQIVND) derive from the germline V gene (reference sequence). The CDR3, from cysteine to phenylalanine, totals 15 residues. Here the CDR3 DNA is all that survives: 45 bases in frame from base 1. The trim is 3 bases for V and 10 bases for J, with a gap of 19 bases between the germline ends. Library construction relied on the immunoSEQ multiplex PCR assay. TCRdb limited this immuneACCESS table to in-frame rearrangements with V and J called. A share of clones is missing; checked studies link under half to unresolved V genes, and the rest is unexplained. Present in this sample are approximately 90,000 clones, 80% to 95% of which were seen just once. The ten largest clones capture under 3% of the sample.

The chain is assembled from TRBV19 and TRBJ2-1; the D gene is possibly TRBD2, with 5 bases matching. This specimen consisted of peripheral blood, obtained in the first trimester of pregnancy. This clonotype originated in a female donor with multiple sclerosis, enrolled in a pregnancy study. The nucleotides read TGTGCCAGTAGTATCGAAGTCGCCCCTGGCGGGGAGCAGTTCTTC. The translation is CASSIEVAPGGEQFF.